Following are 30 T cell receptor beta chains from one sample sequenced in a study of control samples from healthy donors and cancer patients. TCRdb's copy holds only in-frame clones and misses some; the assay was immunoSEQ multiplex PCR. This table has about 150,000 clones, approximately 86% appearing once. The sequenced sample consisted of blood. Receptor source: a man between 18 and 35 years old in good health.

V usage is TRBV28 and J usage is TRBJ1-1, with 7 positions matching TRBD1. Per germline, CDR1 MDHEN and CDR2 SYDVKM. V was clipped by 6 bases and J by 0 bases; unmatched bases: 4. The CDR3 loop spans 14 amino acids. Written as DNA, the CDR3 is TGTGCCAGCAGCCAACAGGGGATGAACACTGAAGCTTTCTTT. This translates into CASSQQGMNTEAFF.

This sequence joins TRBV2 and TRBJ2-5, with 14 bases matching TRBD2. The J segment lost 2 bases and the V segment lost 3 bases, leaving 11 bases of the junction unmatched. The CDR3 extends over 19 amino acids. Germline loops: CDR1 SNHLY, CDR2 FYNNEI. CDR3 coding DNA: TGTGCCAGCAGTGATACAAGGACTAGCGGGGGGTCAGGACAAGAGACCCAGTACTTC. It is translated as CASSDTRTSGGSGQETQYF.

The table lists this clone with a few counts. The V call is TRBV5-1, the J call TRBJ1-6; D is perhaps TRBD1 (5 bases). The germline V gene has CDR1 SGHRS and CDR2 YFSETQ. This CDR3 contains 15 residues. Trimming took off 4 bases at V and 3 bases at J, with 11 bases between the two ends. The CDR3 DNA reads as TGCGCCAGCAGCGAGGGGTCTCTCTATAATTCACCCCTCCACTTT. As protein: CASSEGSLYNSPLHF.

This clone was picked up a small number of times. The chain joins TRBV7-6 to TRBJ1-1; possibly TRBD1 for D (6 bases). CDR3 length equals 15 residues. V was cut by 8 bases and J by 3 bases, with 19 bases left in between. Germline V gives CDR1 SGHVS, CDR2 FNYEAQ. The CDR3 spells CASSNPPTGDTEAFF. For the CDR3, the DNA is TGTGCCAGCTCAAACCCCCCGACAGGAGACACTGAAGCTTTCTTT.

The V call is TRBV12-3 or TRBV12-4, the J call TRBJ1-2, with D unresolved. The V end lost 6 bases, the J end lost 3 bases, and 5 bases lay between the germline ends. The CDR3 is 11 amino acids. The CDR3 nucleotides are TGTGCCAGCAGAAGGGACTATGGCTACACCTTC. Encoded protein: CASRRDYGYTF.

J is TRBJ2-7 and V is TRBV5-6; D unresolved. CDR3 length: 14 residues. Between the trimmed V and J ends, which lost 0 bases and 7 bases, there was a span of 14 bases. The germline gives CDR1 SGHDT, CDR2 YYEEEE. Here the CDR3 reads CASSLGWAGREQYF. The CDR3 nucleotides read TGTGCCAGCAGCTTGGGGTGGGCAGGCCGAGAGCAGTACTTC.

The chain has TRBV12-3 or TRBV12-4 and TRBJ1-5; the D gene is possibly TRBD1 (5 bases). Trimming cost V 3 bases and J 7 bases, with 10 bases left between them. CDR3 length equals 13 residues. The CDR3 coding sequence is TGTGCCAGCAGTTTCATAGGGACGCAGCCCCAGCATTTT. Its protein product is CASSFIGTQPQHF.

The chain has TRBV11-1 and TRBJ2-3; 10 bases agree with TRBD2. With V trimmed by 5 bases and J by 1 base, 3 bases remained unmatched. Germline V CDR1 and CDR2: SGHAT, FQDESV (reference sequence). The CDR3 is 15 amino acids. CDR3: CASSTGLAGTDTQYF. CDR3 coding DNA: TGTGCCAGCAGCACCGGACTAGCGGGCACAGATACGCAGTATTTT.

The chain carries TRBV27 and TRBJ2-3; D unclear. CDR3 length equals 12 residues. Germline V gene sequence: CDR1 MNHEY, CDR2 SMNVEV (reference sequence). Trimming removed 7 bases from V and 4 bases from J, with 9 bases in between. The DNA of the CDR3 is TGTGCCAGCACCCTTCGGGCAGATACGCAGTATTTT. It yields the protein CASTLRADTQYF.

The J gene is TRBJ1-1, the V gene TRBV7-9; 9 bases are shared with TRBD1. This CDR3 is built from 15 residues. V shed 5 bases and J 8 bases; nucleotides not matched to a gene: 12. CDR1 and CDR2 from the germline V gene are SEHNR and FQNEAQ (reference sequence). The CDR3 nucleotides are TGTGCCAGCAGCACTAAGACAGGGGGGCGCGGCGAAGCTTTCTTT. Its protein product is CASSTKTGGRGEAFF.

The sample holds one count of this clone. This chain links TRBV15 with TRBJ2-5; D not resolved. The V and J ends lost 0 bases and 7 bases respectively, with 6 bases between them. There are 12 residues in the CDR3. Germline V lookup: CDR1 LNHNV, CDR2 YYDKDF (reference sequence). CDR3 in amino acids: CATSRDPPTQYF. CDR3 in DNA: TGTGCCACCAGCAGAGATCCCCCGACCCAGTACTTC.

This chain joins TRBV27 and TRBJ1-6; TRBD1 matches 9 bases. The V and J ends lost 5 bases and 6 bases, in that order; junction bases with no gene match: 5. Looked up from germline, CDR1 is MNHEY and CDR2 is SMNVEV (reference sequence). CDR3 size: 15 residues. For the CDR3, the DNA is TGTGCCAGCAGTCTCACAGGGGGCGGTAATTCACCCCTCCACTTT. Residues: CASSLTGGGNSPLHF.

This chain connects TRBV28 to TRBJ2-7; 16 bases line up with TRBD2. The trim removed 10 bases at V and 2 bases at J, leaving 11 bases unmatched. Germline V gene data show CDR1 as MDHEN and CDR2 as SYDVKM. The CDR3 runs to 17 residues. CDR3 coding DNA: TGTGCCACCTTCCCGGGACTAGCGGGGGGGCCGGCCTACGAGCAGTACTTC. It specifies CATFPGLAGGPAYEQYF.

The chain combines TRBV7-3 with TRBJ2-3; the match to TRBD2 covers 12 bases. The length of the CDR3 is 15 residues. From germline, CDR1 is SGHTA and CDR2 FQGTGA. The V gene end was trimmed by 5 bases and the J gene end by 5 bases; junction bases not matched to a gene: 5. DNA for the CDR3: TGTGCCAGCAGCCTTGGGGGACTAGCGGGAGATACGCAGTATTTT. Amino acid sequence: CASSLGGLAGDTQYF. The complete variable domain, with remaining parts taken from reference TRBV7-3 and TRBJ2-3, reads GAGVSQTPSNKVTEKGKYVELRCDPISGHTALYWYRQSLGQGPEFLIYFQGTGAADDSGLPNDRFFAVRPEGSVSTLKIQRTERGDSAVYLCASSLGGLAGDTQYFGPGTRLTVL.

The chain is built from TRBV18 and TRBJ2-1, with a tentative D call TRBD2 (7 bases). The CDR3 covers 15 residues. Germline V gives CDR1 KGHSH, CDR2 LQKENI. Trimming cost V 3 bases and J 6 bases, with 15 bases left between them. The CDR3 DNA reads TGTGCCAGCTCACCGAGGGGGGGCTTTGTCAATGAGCAGTTCTTC. Translated: CASSPRGGFVNEQFF.

V and J are TRBV13 and TRBJ1-6; TRBD1 aligns across 10 bases. The CDR3 runs 17 residues. The ends lost 4 bases at V and 1 base at J; junction bases unmatched: 4. Germline loops: CDR1 PRHDT, CDR2 FYEKMQ (reference sequence). The CDR3 sequence is CASSSRQGASYNSPLHF. Written as DNA, the CDR3 is TGTGCCAGCAGCTCTAGACAGGGGGCATCCTATAATTCACCCCTCCACTTT.

The rearrangement links TRBV19 to TRBJ1-1; the D is unclear. V was trimmed by 4 bases and J by 0 bases, leaving 12 bases between them. The CDR3 spans 15 residues. The germline V gene has CDR1 LNHDA and CDR2 SQIVND (reference sequence). The CDR3 is CASSTSGRMNTEAFF. For the CDR3, the DNA is TGTGCCAGTAGTACATCCGGGAGGATGAACACTGAAGCTTTCTTT.

The chain uses TRBV18 and TRBJ2-5; maybe TRBD2 (5 bases). The ends were cut back, 2 bases at V and 1 base at J, with 8 bases in the middle. Per the germline V gene, CDR1 is KGHSH and CDR2 is LQKENI. This CDR3 is built from 14 residues. The CDR3 spells CASSPSGFQETQYF. The CDR3 coding sequence is TGTGCCAGCTCACCAAGCGGCTTCCAAGAGACCCAGTACTTC. The whole variable domain, filled in from reference TRBV18 and TRBJ2-5, reads NAGVMQNPRHLVRRRGQEARLRCSPMKGHSHVYWYRQLPEEGLKFMVYLQKENIIDESGMPKERFSAEFPKEGPSILRIQQVVRGDSAAYFCASSPSGFQETQYFGPGTRLLVL.

The rearrangement uses TRBV10-3 and TRBJ2-7, with D possibly TRBD2 on 5 matching bases. The CDR3 totals 16 residues. Deletions cut 0 bases from V and 3 bases from J, with 15 bases between. The germline V gene encodes CDR1 ENHRY and CDR2 SYGVKD. CDR3 in amino acids: CAISESLVSGDYEQYF. The DNA of the CDR3 is TGTGCCATCAGTGAGTCTCTCGTCAGCGGAGACTACGAGCAGTACTTC.

The chain carries TRBV5-5 and TRBJ2-3; 13 bases are a match to TRBD2. J lost 2 bases, V lost 4 bases, and 7 bases had no gene match. CDR3 length: 17 residues. Germline V gene lookup returns CDR1 SGHKS and CDR2 YYEKEE (reference sequence). The CDR3 nucleotides are TGTGCCAGCAGCACGGGACTAGCGGGGCCCTCCACAGATACGCAGTATTTT. Translation: CASSTGLAGPSTDTQYF.

This clone came up a few times. The V gene is TRBV6-1, the J gene TRBJ1-5; D remains unclear. Germline CDR1 is MNHNS and CDR2 is SASEGT. This CDR3 spans 13 amino acids. The V end lost 2 bases, the J end lost 9 bases, and 11 bases lay between the germline ends. Here the CDR3 reads CASSEQALGPQHF. CDR3 DNA sequence: TGTGCCAGCAGTGAACAGGCCCTCGGGCCCCAGCATTTT.

The rearrangement links TRBV2 to TRBJ1-3, with D hard to call. This CDR3 region has 13 residues. V was cut by 8 bases and J by 1 base, with 9 bases left in between. The V gene's germline CDR1 is SNHLY and CDR2 FYNNEI. CDR3 region: CASSLGSGNTIYF. In DNA form, the CDR3 reads TGTGCCAGCTCCTTGGGGTCTGGAAACACCATATATTTT.

The chain couples TRBV19 to TRBJ1-3, with 7 bases lining up with TRBD1. V was pared by 1 base and J by 3 bases, with 3 bases of the junction left unmatched. The CDR3 runs 15 residues. In germline, CDR1 is LNHDA, CDR2 SQIVND (reference sequence). The CDR3: CASSIADRDGNTIYF. As DNA, the CDR3 is TGTGCCAGTAGTATAGCCGACAGGGATGGAAACACCATATATTTT.

This chain uses TRBV14 with TRBJ2-6; the D gene is possibly TRBD1 (6 bases). Trimming took 4 bases from V and 2 from J, leaving 9 bases between them. The V gene's germline CDR1 is SGHDN and CDR2 FVKESK. CDR3 size: 15 residues. This CDR3 reads CASSPRQAGANVLTF. DNA of the CDR3: TGTGCCAGCAGCCCGCGACAGGCTGGGGCCAACGTCCTGACTTTC. Combining the CDR3 with reference TRBV14 and TRBJ2-6 gives the whole variable domain EAGVTQFPSHSVIEKGQTVTLRCDPISGHDNLYWYRRVMGKEIKFLLHFVKESKQDESGMPNNRFLAERTGGTYSTLKVQPAELEDSGVYFCASSPRQAGANVLTFGAGSRLTVL.

The chain uses TRBV5-5 and TRBJ2-1; D not certain. This CDR3 has 12 residues. Trimming shortened V by 1 base and J by 10 bases, and 9 bases separated the two germline ends. Germline CDR1 SGHKS, CDR2 YYEKEE (reference sequence). CDR3 sequence reads: CASSLSSGEQFF. CDR3 nucleotide sequence: TGTGCCAGCAGCTTGTCCTCTGGAGAGCAGTTCTTC.

This chain joins TRBV14 and TRBJ2-5, with unresolved D. CDR1 and CDR2 from the germline V gene are SGHDN and FVKESK. This CDR3 has 13 amino acids. Trimming cost V 3 bases and J 7 bases, with 12 bases left between them. The CDR3 DNA reads TGTGCCAGCAGCCAGGAGAATCTGGGGACCCAGTACTTC. Translated, it gives CASSQENLGTQYF.

The rearrangement joins TRBV27 to TRBJ2-4, with a tentative D call TRBD2 (5 bases). Between the trimmed V and J ends, which lost 4 bases and 9 bases, there was a span of 19 bases. The CDR3 totals 15 residues. CDR1 is MNHEY, CDR2 SMNVEV, per germline (reference sequence). CDR3 sequence reads: CASSSARPDSAIQYF. Written as DNA, the CDR3 is TGTGCCAGCAGTTCGGCCCGACCGGACTCAGCCATTCAGTACTTC.

The chain is built from TRBV6-2 or TRBV6-3 and TRBJ2-7, with 8 bases fitting TRBD2. Germline-derived CDR1 and CDR2 are MNHEY and SVGEGT. The CDR3 consists of 14 residues. V shed 5 bases and J 3 bases; nucleotides not matched to a gene: 6. This CDR3 is CASSLRGGHYEQYF. CDR3 nucleotides: TGTGCCAGCAGTCTCCGGGGGGGACACTACGAGCAGTACTTC.

The J gene is TRBJ1-2, the V gene TRBV29-1; D may be TRBD1 (6 bases). The CDR3 runs to 19 residues. With 0 bases removed from V and 6 bases from J, the gap between germline ends came to 29 bases. CDR1 SQVTM and CDR2 ANQGSEA come from the germline V gene. The CDR3 DNA is TGCAGCGTTGAAGATGCCGCGGTCGGGGGGCCCCTAGGAGGGGATGGCTACACCTTC. Translated: CSVEDAAVGGPLGGDGYTF.

This chain connects TRBV5-6 to TRBJ2-3, with a possible D match to TRBD1 (6 bases). Germline CDR1 SGHDT, CDR2 YYEEEE. Trimming took off 4 bases at V and 0 bases at J, with 15 bases between the two ends. This CDR3 is 16 amino acids long. In nucleotides, the CDR3 is TGTGCCAGCAGCCTAGGAAACAGGGTCAGCACAGATACGCAGTATTTT. Translated: CASSLGNRVSTDTQYF.